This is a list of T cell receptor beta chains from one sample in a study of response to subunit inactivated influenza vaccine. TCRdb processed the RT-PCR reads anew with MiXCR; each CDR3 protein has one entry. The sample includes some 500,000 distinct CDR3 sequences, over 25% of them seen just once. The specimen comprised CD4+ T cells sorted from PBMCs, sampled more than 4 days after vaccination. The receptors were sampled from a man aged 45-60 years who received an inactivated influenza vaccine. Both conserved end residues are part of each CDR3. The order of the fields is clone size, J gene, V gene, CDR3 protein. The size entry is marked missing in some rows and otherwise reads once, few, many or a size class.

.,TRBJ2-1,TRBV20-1,CSARNRDSYNEQFF
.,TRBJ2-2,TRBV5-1,CASSLLIRSGELFF
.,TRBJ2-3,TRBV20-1,CSARDPMGTDTQYF
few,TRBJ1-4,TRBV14,CASSRGQATNEKLFF
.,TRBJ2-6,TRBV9,CASSTRGRSGANVLTF
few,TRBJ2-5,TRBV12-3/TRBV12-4,CASSFRQGSQETQYF
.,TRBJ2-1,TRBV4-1,CASSPGTHANEQFF
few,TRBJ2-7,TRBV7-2,CASSPGVVSEQYF
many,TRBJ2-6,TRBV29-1,CSAGTGGSSGANVLTF
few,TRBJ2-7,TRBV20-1,CSARDPGQGNEQYF
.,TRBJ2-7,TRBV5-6,CASRQQLSYEQYF
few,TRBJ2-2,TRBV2,CASRTSGSRTGELFF
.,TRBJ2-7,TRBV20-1,CSASLQGKSYEQYF
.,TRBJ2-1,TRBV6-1,CASKKTSTGQGYNEQFF
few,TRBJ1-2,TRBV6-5,CASSYPGTQLNYGYTF
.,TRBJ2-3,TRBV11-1,CASSAVDTQYF
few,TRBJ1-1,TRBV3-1,CASSRRDRGAFF
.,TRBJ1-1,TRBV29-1,CSVETQATQAFF
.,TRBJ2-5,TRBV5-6,CASSLGTSGGMETQYF
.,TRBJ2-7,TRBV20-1,CSAGGPLAYEQYF
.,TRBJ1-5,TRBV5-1,CASRTDPGQPQHF
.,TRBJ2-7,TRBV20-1,CSARDGVYEQYF
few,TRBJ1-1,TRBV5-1,CASSLEADSEAFF
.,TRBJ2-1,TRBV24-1,CATRAGQGHNEQFF
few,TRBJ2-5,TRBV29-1,CSVDPGEETQYF
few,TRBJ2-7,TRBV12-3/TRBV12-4,CASSLALPGNEQYF
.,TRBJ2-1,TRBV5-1,CASSKSGTSGRAGKNEQFF
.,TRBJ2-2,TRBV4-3,CASSSRDTNTGELFF
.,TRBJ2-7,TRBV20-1,CSAVDNSYEQYF
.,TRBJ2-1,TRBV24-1,CATSAQDRKGEQFF
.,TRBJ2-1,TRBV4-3,CASSQGQGGDAQFF
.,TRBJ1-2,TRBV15,CATSRDLAGEGYTF
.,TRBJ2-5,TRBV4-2,CASSQVPQQETQYF